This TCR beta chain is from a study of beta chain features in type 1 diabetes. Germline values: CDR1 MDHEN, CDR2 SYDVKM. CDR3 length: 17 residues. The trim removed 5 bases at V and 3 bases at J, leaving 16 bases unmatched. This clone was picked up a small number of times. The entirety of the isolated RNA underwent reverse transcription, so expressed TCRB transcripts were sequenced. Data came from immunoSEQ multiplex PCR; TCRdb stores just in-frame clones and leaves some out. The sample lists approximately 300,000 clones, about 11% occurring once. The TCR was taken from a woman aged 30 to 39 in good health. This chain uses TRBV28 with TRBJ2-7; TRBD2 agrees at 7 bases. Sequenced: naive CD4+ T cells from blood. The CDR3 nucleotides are TGTGCCAGCAGTCCAAATAAAGCGGGGAGAAGGTTCTACGAGCAGTACTTC. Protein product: CASSPNKAGRRFYEQYF.